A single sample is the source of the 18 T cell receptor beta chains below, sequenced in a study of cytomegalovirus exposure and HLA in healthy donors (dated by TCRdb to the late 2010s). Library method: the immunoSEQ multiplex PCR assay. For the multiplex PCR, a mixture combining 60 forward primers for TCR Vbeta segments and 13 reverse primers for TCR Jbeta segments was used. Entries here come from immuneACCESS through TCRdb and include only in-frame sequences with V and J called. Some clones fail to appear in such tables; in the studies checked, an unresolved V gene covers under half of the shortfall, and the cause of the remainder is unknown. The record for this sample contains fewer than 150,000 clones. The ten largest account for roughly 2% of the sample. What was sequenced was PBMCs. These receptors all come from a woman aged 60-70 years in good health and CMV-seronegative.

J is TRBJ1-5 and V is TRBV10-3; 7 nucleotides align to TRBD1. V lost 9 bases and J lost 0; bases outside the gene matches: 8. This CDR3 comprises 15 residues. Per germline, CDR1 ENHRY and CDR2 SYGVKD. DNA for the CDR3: TGTGCCATTCACCCCGGGACAGTTAGCAATCAGCCCCAGCATTTT. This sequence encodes CAIHPGTVSNQPQHF.

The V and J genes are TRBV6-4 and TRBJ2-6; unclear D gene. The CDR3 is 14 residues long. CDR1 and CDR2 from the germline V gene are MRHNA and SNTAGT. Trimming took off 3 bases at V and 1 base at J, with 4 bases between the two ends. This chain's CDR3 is CASSDPSGANVLTF. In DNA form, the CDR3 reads TGTGCCAGCAGTGATCCATCTGGGGCCAACGTCCTGACTTTC.

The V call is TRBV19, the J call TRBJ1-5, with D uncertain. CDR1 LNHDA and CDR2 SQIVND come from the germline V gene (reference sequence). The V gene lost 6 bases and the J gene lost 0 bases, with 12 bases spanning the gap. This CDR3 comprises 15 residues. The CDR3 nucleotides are TGTGCCAGTAGCACAAGACACCGTAGCAATCAGCCCCAGCATTTT. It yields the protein CASSTRHRSNQPQHF.

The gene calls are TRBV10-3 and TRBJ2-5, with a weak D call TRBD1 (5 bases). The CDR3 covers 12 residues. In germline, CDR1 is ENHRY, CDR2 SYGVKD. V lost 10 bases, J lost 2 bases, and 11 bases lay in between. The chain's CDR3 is CATGGQQETQYF. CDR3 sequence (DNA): TGTGCCACCGGTGGACAACAAGAGACCCAGTACTTC.

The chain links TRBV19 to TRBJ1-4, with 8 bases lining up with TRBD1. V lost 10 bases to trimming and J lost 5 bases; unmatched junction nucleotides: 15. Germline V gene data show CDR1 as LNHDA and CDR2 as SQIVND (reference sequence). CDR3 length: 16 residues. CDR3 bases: TGTGCCACCAACTCTCCTGGGGACAGGTTAAATGAAAAACTGTTTTTT. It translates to CATNSPGDRLNEKLFF.

The DNA for the CDR3 is TGTGCCAGCAGTTTATTCCTAGCGGGAGGTTCCTACAATGAGCAGTTCTTC. As protein: CASSLFLAGGSYNEQFF. The gene calls are TRBV27 and TRBJ2-1, with 11 bases matching TRBD2. CDR3 length equals 17 residues. The trim removed 1 base at V and 1 base at J, leaving 3 bases unmatched. Germline assignment: CDR1 MNHEY and CDR2 SMNVEV (reference sequence).

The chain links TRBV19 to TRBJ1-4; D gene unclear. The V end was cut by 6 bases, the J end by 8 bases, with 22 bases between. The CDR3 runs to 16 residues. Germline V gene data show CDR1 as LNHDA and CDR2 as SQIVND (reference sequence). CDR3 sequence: CASSPPRRKEREKLFF. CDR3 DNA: TGTGCCAGTAGCCCCCCCAGGAGGAAGGAAAGGGAAAAACTGTTTTTT.

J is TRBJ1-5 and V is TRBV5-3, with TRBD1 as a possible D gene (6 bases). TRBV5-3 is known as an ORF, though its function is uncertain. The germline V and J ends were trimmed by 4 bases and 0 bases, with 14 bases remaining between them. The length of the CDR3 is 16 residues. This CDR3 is CARSLGQRTSNQPQHF. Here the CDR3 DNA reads TGTGCCAGAAGCCTCGGACAGAGAACTAGCAATCAGCCCCAGCATTTT.

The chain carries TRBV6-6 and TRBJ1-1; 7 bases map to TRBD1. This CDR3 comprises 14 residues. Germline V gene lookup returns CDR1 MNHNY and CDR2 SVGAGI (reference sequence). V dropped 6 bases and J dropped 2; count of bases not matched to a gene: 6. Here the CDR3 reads CASSQQGSNTEAFF. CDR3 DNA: TGTGCCAGCAGCCAACAGGGGTCTAACACTGAAGCTTTCTTT.

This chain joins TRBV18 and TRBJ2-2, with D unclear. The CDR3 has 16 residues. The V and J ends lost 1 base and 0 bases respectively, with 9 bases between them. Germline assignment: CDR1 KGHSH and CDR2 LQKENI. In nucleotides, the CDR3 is TGTGCCAGCTCACCACGCACTACATCGAACACCGGGGAGCTGTTTTTT. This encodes CASSPRTTSNTGELFF.

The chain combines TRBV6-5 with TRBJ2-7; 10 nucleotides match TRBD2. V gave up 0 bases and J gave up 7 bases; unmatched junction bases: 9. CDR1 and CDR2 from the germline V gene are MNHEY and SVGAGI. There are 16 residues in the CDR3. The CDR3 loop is CASSYSGLAGVYEQYF. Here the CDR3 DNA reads TGTGCCAGCAGTTACTCTGGGCTAGCGGGAGTATATGAGCAGTACTTC.

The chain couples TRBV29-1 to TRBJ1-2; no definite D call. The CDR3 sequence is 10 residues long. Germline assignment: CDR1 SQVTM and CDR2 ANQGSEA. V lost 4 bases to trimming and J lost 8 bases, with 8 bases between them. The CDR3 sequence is CSVGEEGYTF. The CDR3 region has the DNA TGCAGCGTTGGTGAGGAGGGCTACACCTTC.

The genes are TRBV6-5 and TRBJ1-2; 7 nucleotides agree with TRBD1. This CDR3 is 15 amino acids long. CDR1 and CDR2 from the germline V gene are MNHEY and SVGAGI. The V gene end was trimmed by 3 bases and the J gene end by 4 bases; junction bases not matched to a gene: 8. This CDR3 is CASSYTGADPYGYTF. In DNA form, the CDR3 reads TGTGCCAGCAGTTATACAGGGGCGGACCCCTATGGCTACACCTTC.

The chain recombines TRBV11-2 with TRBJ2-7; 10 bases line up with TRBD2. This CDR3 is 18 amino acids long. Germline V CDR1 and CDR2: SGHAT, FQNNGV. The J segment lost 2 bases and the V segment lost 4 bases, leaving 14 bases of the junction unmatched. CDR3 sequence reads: CASSSALAGGLLTYEQYF. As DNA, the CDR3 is TGTGCCAGCAGCTCCGCATTAGCGGGAGGACTCCTTACCTACGAGCAGTACTTC.

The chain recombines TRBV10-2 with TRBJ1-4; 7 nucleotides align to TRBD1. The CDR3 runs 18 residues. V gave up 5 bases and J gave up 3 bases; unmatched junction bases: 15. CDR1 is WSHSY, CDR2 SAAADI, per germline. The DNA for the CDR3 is TGCGCCAGCAGTAAACCTAGAGGACAGGCCGCTGCTAATGAAAAACTGTTTTTT. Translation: CASSKPRGQAAANEKLFF.

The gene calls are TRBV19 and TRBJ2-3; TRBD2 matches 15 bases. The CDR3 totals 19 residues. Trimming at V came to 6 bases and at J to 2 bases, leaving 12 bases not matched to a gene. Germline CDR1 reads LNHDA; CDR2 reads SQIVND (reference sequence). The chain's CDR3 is CASSRGLAGGGVNTDTQYF. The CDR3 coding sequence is TGTGCCAGTAGCCGAGGACTAGCGGGAGGGGGGGTAAACACAGATACGCAGTATTTT.

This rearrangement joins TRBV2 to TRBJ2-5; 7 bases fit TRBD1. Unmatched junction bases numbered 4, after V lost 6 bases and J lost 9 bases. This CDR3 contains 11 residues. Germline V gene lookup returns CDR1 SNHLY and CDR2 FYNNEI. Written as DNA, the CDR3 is TGTGCCAGCAGGTCGACAGGGCCCCAGTACTTC. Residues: CASRSTGPQYF.

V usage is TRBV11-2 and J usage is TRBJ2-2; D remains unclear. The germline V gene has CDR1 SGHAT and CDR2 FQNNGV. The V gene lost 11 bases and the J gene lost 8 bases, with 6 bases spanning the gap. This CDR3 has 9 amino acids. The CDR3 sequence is CAPLGELFF. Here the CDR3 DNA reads TGTGCCCCACTGGGGGAGCTGTTTTTT.